Below, 14 T cell receptor beta chains from the same sample are listed, as sequenced in a study of blood T cell repertoires in COVID-19. Sequencing used immunoSEQ multiplex PCR; TCRdb keeps in-frame clones, though not all of them. Here the sample spans fewer than 250,000 clones, roughly three quarters being singletons. The source material was PBMCs or T cells enriched from blood (not recorded which). These receptors all come from a woman in her forties or fifties with acute COVID-19.

This clone was observed once. The chain uses TRBV7-2 and TRBJ1-6; TRBD1 matches 9 bases. This CDR3 has 13 amino acids. The V gene's germline CDR1 is SGHTA and CDR2 FQGNSA. The trim removed 2 bases at V and 16 bases at J, leaving 6 bases unmatched. Here the CDR3 reads CASSLTGTGRLHF. In DNA, the CDR3 is TGTGCCAGCAGCTTAACAGGGACAGGGAGACTCCACTTT.

The chain employs TRBV4-3 and TRBJ2-1, with D uncertain. Germline assignment: CDR1 LGHNA and CDR2 YSLEER. The CDR3 contains 14 residues. V was clipped by 0 bases and J by 1 base, with 4 bases between them. DNA of the CDR3: TGCGCCAGCAGCCAAGACGTATCCTACAATGAGCAGTTCTTC. It encodes CASSQDVSYNEQFF.

The V and J genes are TRBV28 and TRBJ2-1, with D unresolved. V was cut by 9 bases and J by 0 bases, with 9 bases left in between. Germline V gives CDR1 MDHEN, CDR2 SYDVKM. This CDR3 comprises 13 residues. The CDR3 DNA follows: TGTGCCAGTTCGGAGTACTCCTACAATGAGCAGTTCTTC. This encodes CASSEYSYNEQFF.

This sequence joins TRBV11-2 and TRBJ2-2; a possible D gene is TRBD1 (6 bases). The CDR3 covers 14 residues. Per the germline V gene, CDR1 is SGHAT and CDR2 is FQNNGV. With 5 bases removed from V and 4 bases from J, the gap between germline ends came to 11 bases. The CDR3 DNA is TGTGCCAGCAGCCCAAACAGGGCCACCGGGGAGCTGTTTTTT. Protein product: CASSPNRATGELFF.

Comment on this clone: This sample also contains other DNA sequences that code for the same CDR3. The chain is built from TRBV28 and TRBJ1-1; 9 bases match TRBD1. Trimming cost V 6 bases and J 6 bases; bases outside gene matches: 5. Germline V lookup: CDR1 MDHEN, CDR2 SYDVKM. The CDR3 runs to 13 residues. The CDR3 region is CASSLTGGAEAFF. DNA for the CDR3: TGTGCCAGCAGCCTGACAGGGGGGGCTGAAGCTTTCTTT.

The V and J genes are TRBV5-1 and TRBJ1-2; D possibly corresponds to TRBD1 (5 bases). Trimming took off 0 bases at V and 6 bases at J, with 12 bases between the two ends. Germline lookup yields CDR1 SGHRS and CDR2 YFSETQ. The CDR3 has 14 residues. Written as DNA, the CDR3 is TGCGCCAGCAGCTTGGAACAGGCTGGCCATGGCTACACCTTC. Translated: CASSLEQAGHGYTF. The full variable domain, completed using reference TRBV5-1 and TRBJ1-2, is KAGVTQTPRYLIKTRGQQVTLSCSPISGHRSVSWYQQTPGQGLQFLFEYFSETQRNKGNFPGRFSGRQFSNSRSEMNVSTLELGDSALYLCASSLEQAGHGYTFGSGTRLTVV.

The J gene is TRBJ2-2, the V gene TRBV5-1, with TRBD1 identical over 9 bases. This CDR3 comprises 16 residues. Looked up from germline, CDR1 is SGHRS and CDR2 is YFSETQ. Trimming cost V 2 bases and J 4 bases; bases outside gene matches: 6. The DNA for the CDR3 is TGCGCCAGCAGCTTAACAGGGGGCCAGTTCACCGGGGAGCTGTTTTTT. It translates to CASSLTGGQFTGELFF.

The rearrangement joins TRBV6-6 to TRBJ1-3, with D possibly matching TRBD1 (6 bases). CDR1 and CDR2 from the germline V gene are MNHNY and SVGAGI (reference sequence). V was shortened by 8 bases and J by 1 base, with 18 bases between the two germline ends. The CDR3 extends over 16 amino acids. The DNA for the CDR3 is TGTGCCAGCGAGGGCACAGGCCAGGGGTCTGGAAACACCATATATTTT. Its protein product is CASEGTGQGSGNTIYF.

The chain couples TRBV3-1 (or the pseudogene TRBV3-2) to TRBJ2-3, with 13 positions matching TRBD2. This CDR3 has 16 amino acids. Germline V gene data show CDR1 as LGHDT and CDR2 as YNNKEL (reference sequence). With V trimmed by 4 bases and J by 0 bases, 1 base remained unmatched. This chain's CDR3 is CASSPGLAGSTDTQYF. CDR3 coding DNA: TGTGCCAGCAGCCCGGGACTAGCGGGGAGCACAGATACGCAGTATTTT.

This clone has more than one count but fewer than ten. The genes are TRBV19 and TRBJ1-2; D may be TRBD1 (5 bases). The CDR3 is 16 residues long. The germline V and J ends were trimmed by 5 bases and 8 bases, with 24 bases remaining between them. Germline loops: CDR1 LNHDA, CDR2 SQIVND (reference sequence). CDR3 protein: CASSSTKRGAGEGYTF. The CDR3 nucleotides read TGTGCCAGTAGTTCAACGAAAAGGGGCGCGGGAGAAGGCTACACCTTC.

This sequence joins TRBV28 and TRBJ1-1; D is unresolved. From germline, CDR1 is MDHEN and CDR2 SYDVKM. V lost 6 bases and J lost 6, with 11 bases in between. The CDR3 sequence is 12 residues long. CDR3 DNA sequence: TGTGCCAGCAGCGGAATGGGAGCTGAAGCTTTCTTT. Residues: CASSGMGAEAFF.

This clone was observed once. V gene TRBV28 combines with J gene TRBJ2-3; 12 bases agree with TRBD2. This CDR3 has 16 residues. The V segment lost 3 bases and the J segment 6 bases; nucleotides outside the gene matches: 7. The germline V gene encodes CDR1 MDHEN and CDR2 SYDVKM. CDR3 residues: CASSFLAGGRRDTQYF. The DNA of the CDR3 is TGTGCCAGCAGTTTCCTAGCGGGGGGGAGAAGGGATACGCAGTATTTT.

The V and J genes are TRBV4-2 and TRBJ2-5; 7 bases are a match to TRBD2. J gave up 4 bases and V 4 bases, and 6 bases lay outside the gene matches. Germline V lookup: CDR1 LGHNA, CDR2 YNFKEQ. This CDR3 region has 14 residues. CDR3 region: CASSPAGVGETQYF. The CDR3 DNA sequence: TGTGCCAGCAGCCCCGCGGGGGTGGGAGAGACCCAGTACTTC.

V is TRBV7-8 and J is TRBJ1-2, with D maybe TRBD1 (5 bases). Germline V lookup: CDR1 SGHVS, CDR2 FQNEAQ. Trimming took off 0 bases at V and 0 bases at J, with 11 bases between the two ends. The CDR3 contains 16 residues. The CDR3 sequence is CASSLAESGTNYGYTF. In nucleotides, the CDR3 is TGTGCCAGCAGCTTAGCGGAGTCAGGGACTAACTATGGCTACACCTTC.